What follows are 19 T cell receptor beta chains derived from one specimen sequenced in a study of regulatory T cells in long-lasting Graves disease. The time point here: newly diagnosed GD, antithyroid drugs for less than 3 months. Isolated PBMC RNA provided the starting material for the TCR library. Through Arm-PCR of CDR3 regions and iRepertoire HTBI primers, TCR beta libraries were built. TCRdb itself ran the multiplex PCR reads through MiXCR, one entry per CDR3 protein. The sample has under 450,000 distinct CDR3 sequences, approximately 12% seen once. In addition, the sample was reused for a study of T cells in Graves' hyperthyroidism and ophthalmopathy.

The sequenced sample was peripheral blood mononuclear cells (PBMCs), obtained at new diagnosis, from a patient treated with antithyroid drugs. Source of these receptors: a woman between 18 and 30 years old with Graves disease.

A single count supports this clonotype. This chain uses TRBV15 with TRBJ2-5; the D gene is possibly TRBD1 (6 bases). Trimming cost V 3 bases and J 1 base, with 9 bases left between them. CDR3 length: 14 amino acids. Germline CDR1 reads LNHNV; CDR2 reads YYDKDF (reference sequence). This CDR3 is CATSSRQVQETQYF. The DNA for the CDR3 is TGTGCCACCAGCAGTAGACAGGTCCAAGAGACCCAGTACTTC.

As regards this clonotype: This may be a read error, as it is one base from a much larger clone. Here the CDR3 reads CASSDRTDLRFF. DNA for the CDR3: TGTGCCAGCAGTGATAGGACCGACCTGAGGTTCTTC. The chain carries TRBV6-2 or TRBV6-3 and TRBJ2-1; D remains unclear. CDR3 length equals 12 residues. In germline, CDR1 is MNHEY, CDR2 SVGEGT. With 5 bases removed from V and 15 bases from J, the gap between germline ends came to 17 bases.

The V and J genes are TRBV7-9 and TRBJ2-3; D ambiguous. CDR3 length: 15 amino acids. Deletions cut 2 bases from V and 2 bases from J, with 11 bases between. Germline CDR1 and CDR2: SEHNR and FQNEAQ (reference sequence). This chain's CDR3 is CASSLNMVNTDTQYF. The CDR3 DNA reads TGTGCCAGCAGCTTAAATATGGTAAACACAGATACGCAGTATTTT.

The genes are TRBV5-8 and TRBJ2-6; 8 positions agree with TRBD1. CDR1 and CDR2 from the germline V gene are SGHTS and YDEGEE. Losses at the gene ends were 1 base for V and 4 bases for J; bases not matched to a gene: 19. There are 21 residues in the CDR3. The CDR3 DNA sequence: TGTGCCAGCAGCTTGCTTTTTATGGGACAGGTGCCTAAAGGAGGGGCCAACGTCCTGACTTTC. This gives the protein CASSLLFMGQVPKGGANVLTF.

There are many counts of this clonotype. The chain carries TRBV27 and TRBJ1-6; no clear D. CDR3 length: 16 residues. Germline CDR1 reads MNHEY; CDR2 reads SMNVEV (reference sequence). With 5 bases removed from V and 0 bases from J, the gap between germline ends came to 11 bases. CDR3 amino acids: CASSVGRSSYNSPLHF. CDR3 in DNA: TGTGCCAGCAGTGTGGGCAGAAGCTCCTATAATTCACCCCTCCACTTT.

Turning to this clonotype: A much larger clone lies a single base off, so this may be a read error. Written as DNA, the CDR3 is TGTGCCAGCAGCTTCATATTCGGAGGATATGAAGCTTTCTTT. Its translation: CASSFIFGGYEAFF. V is TRBV5-5 and J is TRBJ1-1; D unresolved. The CDR3 runs 14 residues. The V and J ends lost 2 bases and 7 bases respectively, with 15 bases between them. Germline V CDR1 and CDR2: SGHKS, YYEKEE (reference sequence).

This clonotype was observed many times. V is TRBV18 and J is TRBJ1-4; 11 bases line up with TRBD1. Trimming at V came to 3 bases and at J to 8 bases, leaving 14 bases not matched to a gene. The CDR3 loop spans 18 amino acids. Germline CDR1 and CDR2: KGHSH and LQKENI. The CDR3 bases are TGTGCCAGCTCACCTCCGGACAGGGGGCGAATCAAGCGAGAAAAACTGTTTTTT. Amino acids: CASSPPDRGRIKREKLFF.

This clonotype was counted ten times or more. This chain joins TRBV5-6 and TRBJ2-1, with 9 positions matching TRBD2. The length of the CDR3 is 20 residues. The germline CDR1 and CDR2 sequences are SGHDT and YYEEEE. V lost 3 bases and J lost 2; bases outside the gene matches: 18. The CDR3 DNA reads TGTGCCAGCAGCTCCGGTGTGGGCGGGGGGGCCAGTCGACCCTACAATGAGCAGTTCTTC. This translates into CASSSGVGGGASRPYNEQFF.

This clonotype was observed a handful of times. The gene calls are TRBV6-6 and TRBJ1-6; 8 bases are shared with TRBD1. With 0 bases clipped from V and 10 bases from J, the junction kept 11 bases outside the gene matches. The CDR3 runs 17 residues. Germline CDR1 is MNHNY and CDR2 is SVGAGI (reference sequence). This CDR3 is CASSYSRGTQGGSPLHF. Here the CDR3 DNA reads TGTGCCAGCAGTTACTCGAGGGGTACACAGGGGGGATCACCCCTCCACTTT.

This clonotype was seen ten or more times. The CDR3 spells CASSHTLAGWQPQHF. The CDR3 DNA reads TGCGCCAGCAGCCATACCTTAGCAGGGTGGCAGCCCCAGCATTTT. The rearrangement links TRBV4-1 to TRBJ1-5, with D possibly being TRBD1 (5 bases). Germline CDR1 is MGHRA and CDR2 is YSYEKL. V was pared by 3 bases and J by 7 bases, with 16 bases between. The CDR3 has 15 residues.

This clonotype appeared many times. The CDR3 reads CASSLWGDRGLSNQPQHF. The CDR3 DNA reads TGTGCCAGCAGCTTATGGGGGGACAGGGGGTTAAGCAATCAGCCCCAGCATTTT. V gene TRBV7-2 combines with J gene TRBJ1-5, with TRBD1 identical over 11 bases. The trim removed 2 bases at V and 1 base at J, leaving 7 bases unmatched. From germline, CDR1 is SGHTA and CDR2 FQGNSA. This CDR3 has 18 amino acids.

At least ten counts were recorded for this clonotype. The V and J genes are TRBV20-1 and TRBJ1-5; D gene ambiguous. V lost 6 bases to trimming and J lost 1 base, with 16 bases between them. Germline assignment: CDR1 DFQATT and CDR2 SNEGSKA (reference sequence). The CDR3 has 15 residues. CDR3 protein: CSARHPGMSNQPQHF. CDR3 coding DNA: TGCAGTGCGAGGCATCCGGGGATGAGCAATCAGCCCCAGCATTTT.

This clonotype has just a few counts. V usage is TRBV27 and J usage is TRBJ1-6; 8 nucleotides align to TRBD1. The CDR3 is 14 residues long. J was trimmed by 7 bases and V by 7 bases; bases with no gene match: 6. CDR1 is MNHEY, CDR2 SMNVEV, per germline (reference sequence). CDR3 region: CASTQGDRNSPLHF. CDR3 DNA sequence: TGTGCCAGCACTCAGGGGGACAGGAATTCACCCCTCCACTTT.

This clonotype was recorded at least ten times. This sequence joins TRBV7-2 and TRBJ2-3; 8 bases map to TRBD2. With V trimmed by 8 bases and J by 4 bases, 11 bases remained unmatched. Germline lookup yields CDR1 SGHTA and CDR2 FQGNSA. The CDR3 contains 15 residues. The CDR3 DNA follows: TGTGCCAGCTCCCGAGGACTAGCAAGAGCAGATACGCAGTATTTT. It translates to CASSRGLARADTQYF. Filled out from reference TRBV7-2 and TRBJ2-3, the complete variable domain reads GAGVSQSPSNKVTEKGKDVELRCDPISGHTALYWYRQSLGQGLEFLIYFQGNSAPDKSGLPSDRFSAERTGGSVSTLTIQRTQQEDSAVYLCASSRGLARADTQYFGPGTRLTVL.

Ten or more counts support this clonotype. V usage is TRBV7-9 and J usage is TRBJ2-6, with D perhaps being TRBD1 or TRBD2 (5 bases each). The CDR3 extends over 16 amino acids. From germline, CDR1 is SEHNR and CDR2 FQNEAQ (reference sequence). V dropped 4 bases and J dropped 2 bases, with 12 bases sitting between them. As DNA, the CDR3 is TGTGCCAGCAGCTCACAACGAGGGGCTGGGGCCAACGTCCTGACTTTC. Its translation is CASSSQRGAGANVLTF. Full variable domain (missing parts from reference TRBV7-9 and TRBJ2-6): DTGVSQNPRHKITKRGQNVTFRCDPISEHNRLYWYRQTLGQGPEFLTYFQNEAQLEKSRLLSDRFSAERPKGSFSTLEIQRTEQGDSAMYLCASSSQRGAGANVLTFGAGSRLTVL.

V is TRBV5-6 and J is TRBJ2-7; D might be TRBD2 (5 bases). Trimming left V 4 bases short and J 7 bases short, with 15 bases between. Looked up from germline, CDR1 is SGHDT and CDR2 is YYEEEE. The CDR3 has 13 amino acids. The CDR3 is CASSPTGTGEQYF. Written as DNA, the CDR3 is TGTGCCAGCAGCCCGACTGGAACGGGGGAGCAGTACTTC.

This clonotype was detected many times. The CDR3 DNA is TGCAGTGCTAGAGGACATCACTACGAGCAGTACTTC. It specifies CSARGHHYEQYF. The V gene is TRBV20-1, the J gene TRBJ2-7, with D uncertain. The CDR3 has 12 residues. With 1 base removed from V and 3 bases from J, the gap between germline ends came to 7 bases. In germline, CDR1 is DFQATT, CDR2 SNEGSKA (reference sequence).

This clonotype was seen at least ten times. V usage is TRBV20-1 and J usage is TRBJ1-4; D gene ambiguous. Per the germline V gene, CDR1 is DFQATT and CDR2 is SNEGSKA (reference sequence). Trimming shortened V by 6 bases and J by 2 bases, and 13 bases separated the two germline ends. CDR3 size: 14 residues. DNA of the CDR3: TGCAGTGCGCCCTACTTGTCTACTAATGAAAAACTGTTTTTT. It codes for CSAPYLSTNEKLFF.

This clonotype was detected many times. V usage is TRBV3-1 and J usage is TRBJ2-1, with 9 bases matching TRBD2. This CDR3 has 15 amino acids. The J segment lost 6 bases and the V segment lost 1 base, leaving 4 bases of the junction unmatched. The germline CDR1 and CDR2 sequences are LGHDT and YNNKEL (reference sequence). The CDR3 spells CASSQAGTSRNEQFF. In nucleotides, the CDR3 is TGTGCCAGCAGCCAAGCCGGGACTAGCCGCAATGAGCAGTTCTTC.